This T cell receptor beta chain originates from a study of blood T cell repertoires in COVID-19. Study-wide background: The samples span acute and convalescent COVID-19 from the United States, Italy and Spain. T cells, B-cell-depleted T cells, or PBMCs supplied cDNA or gDNA.

Germline assignment: CDR1 SGHTA and CDR2 FQGNSA. The CDR3 runs 14 residues. V lost 5 bases, J lost 0 bases, and 11 bases lay in between. It was during active infection that Seattle patients were enrolled and then longitudinally followed. In the source study's methods: Researchers report that nucleated cell counts were estimated from reference gene primer amplification. Some clones are missing from TCRdb's copy, which holds only in-frame ones; the method was immunoSEQ multiplex PCR. The DNA gave D and trimming, while V, J and clone size come from that table. The sample lists a few hundred thousand clones; approximately 85% were seen once.

The sequenced material came from peripheral blood. The source is a woman in her seventies with COVID-19, enrolled during active disease. The chain links TRBV7-2 to TRBJ2-7; D is perhaps TRBD2 (6 bases). The CDR3 here is CASSAGRSSYEQYF. CDR3 nucleotide sequence: TGTGCCAGCAGCGCGGGACGCAGCTCCTACGAGCAGTACTTC.